This T cell receptor beta chain was sequenced for a study of cytomegalovirus exposure and HLA in healthy donors. Study conclusions and caveats: Accounts indicate the classifier identified cytomegalovirus status with strong specificity and sensitivity.

As to this clone: The antigen is undetermined.

With 60 Vbeta and 13 Jbeta primers, the PCR was carried out. The method was immunoSEQ multiplex PCR; TCRdb's version includes in-frame clones alone and lacks a portion of them. In the table there are 90,000 to 130,000 clones, around 87% of which are singletons. Trimming took 5 bases from V and 3 from J; bases not matched to a gene: 12. The length of the CDR3 is 16 residues. From germline, CDR1 is SGHVS and CDR2 FNYEAQ. The receptor was isolated from a man aged 35 to 55 in good health and CMV-seronegative. The chain couples TRBV7-6 to TRBJ2-5; 7 nucleotides match TRBD1. Sequenced material: PBMCs. The chain's CDR3 is CASSHDRVVLKETQYF. For the CDR3, the DNA is TGTGCCAGCAGCCATGACAGGGTCGTTTTGAAAGAGACCCAGTACTTC.